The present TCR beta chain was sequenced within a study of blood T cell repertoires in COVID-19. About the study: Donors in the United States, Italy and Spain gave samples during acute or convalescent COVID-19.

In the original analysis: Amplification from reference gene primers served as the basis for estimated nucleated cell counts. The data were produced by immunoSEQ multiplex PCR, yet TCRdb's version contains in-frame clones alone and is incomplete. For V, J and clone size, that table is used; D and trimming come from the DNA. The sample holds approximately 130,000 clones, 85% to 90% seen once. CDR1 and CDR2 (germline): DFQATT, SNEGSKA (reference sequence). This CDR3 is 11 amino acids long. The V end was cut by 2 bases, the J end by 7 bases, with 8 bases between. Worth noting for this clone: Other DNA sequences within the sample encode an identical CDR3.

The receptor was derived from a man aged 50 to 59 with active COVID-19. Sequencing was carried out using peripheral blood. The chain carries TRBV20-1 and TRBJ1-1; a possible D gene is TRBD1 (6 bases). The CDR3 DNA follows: TGCAGTGCTAGAACACAGGGTGAAGCTTTCTTT. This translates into CSARTQGEAFF.